This TCR beta chain was observed in a study of blood T cell repertoires in COVID-19. Turning to the study itself: There were acute and convalescent COVID-19 samples, and they came from the United States, Italy and Spain.

As processed by the authors: Amplifying reference gene primers gave estimates of nucleated cell counts. Here immunoSEQ multiplex PCR was the method, and the copy in TCRdb shows in-frame clones only, minus some. From that table come the V and J calls and clone size; the DNA was used to work out D and trimming. The table includes about 250,000 clones, 89% detected once. The sample comprised peripheral blood. The sequence came from a woman between 40 and 55 years old who had recovered from COVID-19.

The DNA of the CDR3 is TGTGCCAGCACGAGGGCCAGGGGCTACGAGCAGTACTTC. The encoded protein is CASTRARGYEQYF. V usage is TRBV28 and J usage is TRBJ2-7; D may be TRBD1 (6 bases). The CDR3 runs to 13 residues. V was cut by 7 bases and J by 3 bases, with 13 bases left in between. The germline V gene encodes CDR1 MDHEN and CDR2 SYDVKM.